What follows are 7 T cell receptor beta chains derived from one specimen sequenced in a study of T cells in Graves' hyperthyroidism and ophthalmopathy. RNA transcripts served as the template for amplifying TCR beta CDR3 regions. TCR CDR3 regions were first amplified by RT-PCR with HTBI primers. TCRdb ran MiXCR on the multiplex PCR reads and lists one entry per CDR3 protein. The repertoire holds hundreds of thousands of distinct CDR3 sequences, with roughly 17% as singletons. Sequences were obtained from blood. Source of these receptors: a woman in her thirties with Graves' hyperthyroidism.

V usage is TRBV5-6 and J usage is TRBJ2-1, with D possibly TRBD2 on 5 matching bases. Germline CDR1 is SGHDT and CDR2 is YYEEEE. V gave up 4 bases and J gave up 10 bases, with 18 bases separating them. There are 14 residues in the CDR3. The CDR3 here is CASSPGEVTGEQFF. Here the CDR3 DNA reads TGTGCCAGCAGCCCCGGGGAAGTTACGGGCGAGCAGTTCTTC.

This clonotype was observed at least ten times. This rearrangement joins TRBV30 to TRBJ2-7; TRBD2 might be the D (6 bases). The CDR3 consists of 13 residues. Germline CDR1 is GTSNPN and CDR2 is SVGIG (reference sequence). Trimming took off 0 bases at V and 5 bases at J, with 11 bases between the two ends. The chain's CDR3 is CAWSVVGGNEQYF. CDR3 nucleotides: TGTGCCTGGAGTGTCGTTGGGGGGAACGAGCAGTACTTC. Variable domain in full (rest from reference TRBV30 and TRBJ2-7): SQTIHQWPATLVQPVGSPLSLECTVEGTSNPNLYWYRQAAGRGLQLLFYSVGIGQISSEVPQNLSASRPQDRQFILSSKKLLLSDSGFYLCAWSVVGGNEQYFGPGTRLTVT.

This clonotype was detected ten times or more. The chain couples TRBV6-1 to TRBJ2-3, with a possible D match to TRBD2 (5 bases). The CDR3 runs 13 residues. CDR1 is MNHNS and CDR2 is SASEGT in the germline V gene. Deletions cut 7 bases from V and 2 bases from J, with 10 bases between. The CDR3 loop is CASTGELTDTQYF. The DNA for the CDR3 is TGTGCCAGCACCGGGGAACTCACAGATACGCAGTATTTT.

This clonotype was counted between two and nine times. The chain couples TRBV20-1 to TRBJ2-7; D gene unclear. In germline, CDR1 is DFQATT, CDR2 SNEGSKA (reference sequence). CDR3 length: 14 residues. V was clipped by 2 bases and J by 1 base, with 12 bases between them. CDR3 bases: TGCAGTGCTAGAATTGTCGCGAGTTCCTACGAGCAGTACTTC. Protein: CSARIVASSYEQYF.

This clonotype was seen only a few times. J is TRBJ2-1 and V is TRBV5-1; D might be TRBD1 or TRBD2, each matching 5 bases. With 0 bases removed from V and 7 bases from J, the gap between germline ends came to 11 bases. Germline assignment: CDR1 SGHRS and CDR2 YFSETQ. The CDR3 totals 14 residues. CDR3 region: CASSLESWGNEQFF. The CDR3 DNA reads TGCGCCAGCAGCTTGGAGTCCTGGGGGAATGAGCAGTTCTTC.

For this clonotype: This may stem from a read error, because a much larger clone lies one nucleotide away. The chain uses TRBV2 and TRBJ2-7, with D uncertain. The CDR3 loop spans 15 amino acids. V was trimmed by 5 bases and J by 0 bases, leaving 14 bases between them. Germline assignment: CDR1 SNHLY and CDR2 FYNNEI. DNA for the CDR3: TGTGCCAGCAGTTCGTACAAGGGATTCTCCTACGAGCAGTACTTC. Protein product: CASSSYKGFSYEQYF.

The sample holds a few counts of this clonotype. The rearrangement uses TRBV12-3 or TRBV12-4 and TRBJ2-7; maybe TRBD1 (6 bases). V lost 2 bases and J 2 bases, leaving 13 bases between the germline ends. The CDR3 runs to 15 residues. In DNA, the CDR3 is TGTGCCAGCAGTTTAATGGGGGACACAGCCTACGAGCAGTACTTC. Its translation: CASSLMGDTAYEQYF.